A selection of T cell receptor beta chains follows, all from one sample in a study of PD-1 blockade in classical Hodgkin lymphoma. Sequencing used immunoSEQ multiplex PCR; TCRdb keeps in-frame clones, though not all of them. The sample has approximately 8,400 clones, roughly four fifths seen once. Sequencing was performed on CD8+ T cells from blood, taken before the fourth cycle of nivolumab. The receptors shown here come from a human donor with classical Hodgkin lymphoma. Each CDR3 is given with its conserved first and last residue. The D gene is left open where the match is weak. A clone size is listed for some rows: how often the clone was seen (once, few, many), or a class if it is expanded.

d_call j_call cdr3_length clone_size v_call cdr3_aa cdr3_nt
NA TRBJ1-1 14 NA TRBV5-8 CASRRRGLNTEAFF TGTGCCAGCAGACGGAGGGGGTTGAACACTGAAGCTTTCTTT
NA TRBJ1-4 16 NA TRBV4-2 CASSQEVALTNEKLFF TGTGCCAGCAGCCAAGAGGTGGCCCTCACTAATGAAAAACTGTTTTTT
NA TRBJ2-1 15 NA TRBV10-2 CASRAWGAVGYEQFF TGCGCCAGCAGGGCATGGGGGGCGGTGGGCTATGAGCAGTTCTTC
NA TRBJ2-1 12 NA TRBV2 CASSEAGDEQFF TGTGCCAGCAGTGAAGCGGGGGATGAGCAGTTCTTC
NA TRBJ1-4 14 NA TRBV7-9 CASSLDYRDEKLFF TGTGCCAGCAGCTTAGATTACAGGGATGAAAAACTGTTTTTT
NA TRBJ2-1 16 NA TRBV7-9 CASSSLRVLSYNEQFF TGTGCCAGCAGCTCCCTGAGGGTTCTCTCCTACAATGAGCAGTTCTTC
TRBD1 TRBJ1-1 15 NA TRBV5-1 CASRRSATGATEAFF TGCGCCAGCAGACGCTCCGCGACAGGGGCCACTGAAGCTTTCTTT
NA TRBJ2-7 14 NA TRBV6-5 CASRSGAGAYEQYF TGTGCCAGTAGGTCGGGGGCAGGGGCCTACGAGCAGTACTTC
NA TRBJ1-3 15 few TRBV5-1 CASSRTPITGNTIYF TGCGCCAGCAGCCGCACCCCTATTACTGGAAACACCATATATTTT
NA TRBJ1-6 15 few TRBV7-9 CASSANRERGSPLHF TGTGCCAGCAGCGCCAACAGGGAGCGTGGTTCACCCCTCCACTTT
NA TRBJ1-4 14 NA TRBV4-2 CASTHAGTNEKLFF TGTGCCAGCACGCATGCAGGAACTAATGAAAAACTGTTTTTT
NA TRBJ1-3 17 NA TRBV4-1 CASSQSLGGRYGNTIYF TGCGCCAGCAGCCAGAGCCTGGGGGGGCGATACGGAAACACCATATATTTT
NA TRBJ2-4 14 NA TRBV11-2 CASSLQVAKNIQYF TGTGCCAGCAGCTTACAGGTAGCCAAAAACATTCAGTACTTC
NA TRBJ2-7 15 NA TRBV27 CASSFPPPGNYEQYF TGTGCCAGCAGTTTCCCTCCCCCGGGGAACTACGAGCAGTACTTC
NA TRBJ1-6 14 NA TRBV19 CASSLSSGNSPLHF TGTGCCAGTAGTTTAAGTTCGGGGAATTCACCCCTCCACTTT
NA TRBJ1-3 14 NA TRBV4-1 CASSQGTGGWTIYF TGCGCCAGCAGCCAAGGGACCGGGGGGTGGACCATATATTTT
TRBD2 TRBJ2-1 16 NA TRBV4-1 CASSQPGLDLWNEQFF TGCGCCAGCAGCCAACCAGGACTAGACCTATGGAATGAGCAGTTCTTC
NA TRBJ2-3 16 NA TRBV4-1 CASSPGEISPPDTQYF TGCGCCAGCAGCCCGGGGGAGATATCGCCCCCCGATACGCAGTATTTT
TRBD2 TRBJ2-7 14 NA TRBV5-1 CASSRSGGIYEQYF TGCGCCAGCAGCAGGAGCGGGGGGATCTACGAGCAGTACTTC
TRBD1 TRBJ1-1 13 NA TRBV4-1 CASSVTGGRTPIF TGCGCCAGCAGCGTAACAGGGGGGCGAACGCCGATCTTT
NA TRBJ1-4 15 NA TRBV7-6 CASSPLGGQGEKLFF TGTGCCAGCAGCCCCCTCGGGGGCCAGGGAGAAAAACTGTTTTTT
NA TRBJ1-1 14 NA TRBV5-1 CASSYYRANTEAFF TGCGCCAGCAGCTATTACCGGGCTAACACTGAAGCTTTCTTT
TRBD1 TRBJ1-6 15 NA TRBV10-3 CAISETGDGNSPLHF TGTGCCATCAGTGAGACAGGGGATGGAAATTCACCCCTCCACTTT
TRBD1 TRBJ2-2 17 NA TRBV7-3 CASSRRTGKPNTGELFF TGTGCCAGCAGCCGCCGGACAGGGAAACCGAACACCGGGGAGCTGTTTTTT
TRBD2 TRBJ2-3 16 NA TRBV2 CASSEVRRGGGDTQYF TGTGCCAGCAGTGAAGTGAGGCGGGGGGGAGGAGATACGCAGTATTTT